What follows are 32 T cell receptor beta chains derived from one specimen sequenced in a study of blood T cell repertoires in COVID-19. Data came from immunoSEQ multiplex PCR; TCRdb stores just in-frame clones and leaves some out. This table has approximately 150,000 clones, about three quarters appearing once. Specimen: peripheral blood. The source of these receptors is a man in his forties or fifties with acute or convalescent COVID-19.

This rearrangement joins TRBV6-6 to TRBJ2-7; TRBD2 matches 8 bases. Germline CDR1 and CDR2: MNHNY and SVGAGI (reference sequence). J was trimmed by 5 bases and V by 2 bases; bases with no gene match: 2. The CDR3 is made up of 13 amino acids. This CDR3 reads CASSYRGGNEQYV. The DNA of the CDR3 is TGTGCCAGCAGTTACCGGGGGGGAAACGAGCAGTACGTC.

The chain employs TRBV4-2 and TRBJ2-5; TRBD2 agrees at 10 bases. The germline V gene has CDR1 LGHNA and CDR2 YNFKEQ. CDR3 length equals 16 residues. The V segment lost 4 bases and the J segment 5 bases; nucleotides outside the gene matches: 10. The DNA for the CDR3 is TGTGCCAGCAGCCCTAGGGCTAGCGGGGGTCCGGAGACCCAGTACTTC. Protein sequence: CASSPRASGGPETQYF.

The chain combines TRBV6-6 with TRBJ1-1, with TRBD1 matching 7 bases. Per the germline V gene, CDR1 is MNHNY and CDR2 is SVGAGI (reference sequence). V shed 10 bases and J 3 bases; nucleotides not matched to a gene: 5. The CDR3 sequence is 12 residues long. The DNA of the CDR3 is TGTGCCACATCAACAGGGGACACTGAAGCTTTCTTT. This gives the protein CATSTGDTEAFF.

Comments on this clone: The same CDR3 can be traced to other DNA sequences in this sample. The CDR3 here is CASSFDRGTEAFF. CDR3 bases: TGCGCCAGCAGCTTTGATAGGGGCACTGAAGCTTTCTTT. The chain carries TRBV5-1 and TRBJ1-1; tentatively, D is TRBD1 (5 bases). CDR1 is SGHRS and CDR2 is YFSETQ in the germline V gene. The CDR3 loop spans 13 amino acids. Trimming pared 2 bases from V and 4 bases from J, leaving 9 bases between.

The chain's CDR3 is CASSLKGGNEQYF. CDR3 sequence (DNA): TGTGCCAGCAGCTTGAAGGGCGGGAACGAGCAGTACTTC. This chain links TRBV7-9 with TRBJ2-7, with D possibly being TRBD2 (6 bases). The V gene lost 3 bases and the J gene lost 5 bases, with 11 bases spanning the gap. There are 13 residues in the CDR3. The V gene's germline CDR1 is SEHNR and CDR2 FQNEAQ (reference sequence).

The V and J genes are TRBV30 and TRBJ2-7; 12 bases line up with TRBD1. Germline V gene data show CDR1 as GTSNPN and CDR2 as SVGIG (reference sequence). There are 15 residues in the CDR3. V was clipped by 4 bases and J by 7 bases; unmatched bases: 11. CDR3 coding DNA: TGTGCCTGGAAGGGACAGGGGGCCTTTGGGGGAGAGCAGTACTTC. Its protein is CAWKGQGAFGGEQYF.

The rearrangement links TRBV7-8 to TRBJ1-2; D possibly corresponds to TRBD1 (5 bases). Germline V gene data show CDR1 as SGHVS and CDR2 as FQNEAQ. V lost 2 bases to trimming and J lost 3 bases, with 10 bases between them. CDR3 length equals 14 residues. The CDR3 DNA reads as TGTGCCAGCAGCTTACAGTGGGGGGACTATGGCTACACCTTC. The encoded protein is CASSLQWGDYGYTF.

CDR3 in amino acids: CASSPGGSYGYTF. Written as DNA, the CDR3 is TGTGCCAGCAGCCCCGGGGGAAGCTATGGCTACACCTTC. The chain recombines TRBV9 with TRBJ1-2; a possible D gene is TRBD1 (5 bases). Germline lookup yields CDR1 SGDLS and CDR2 YYNGEE. The CDR3 runs to 13 residues. V shed 4 bases and J shed 4 bases, with 11 bases lying between them.

The genes are TRBV11-2 and TRBJ2-3; 7 nucleotides line up with TRBD1. The CDR3 is 15 amino acids. Per germline, CDR1 SGHAT and CDR2 FQNNGV. J was trimmed by 5 bases and V by 5 bases; bases with no gene match: 10. The CDR3 reads CASSLFGQVEDTQYF. The DNA for the CDR3 is TGTGCCAGCAGCCTGTTCGGACAGGTCGAAGATACGCAGTATTTT.

The rearrangement links TRBV6-5 to TRBJ1-6, with a tentative D call TRBD1 (5 bases). Germline values: CDR1 MNHEY, CDR2 SVGAGI. The ends were cut back, 2 bases at V and 15 bases at J, with 14 bases in the middle. The CDR3 is 13 amino acids. The CDR3 loop is CASSYTGTEGLHF. The CDR3 DNA is TGTGCCAGCAGTTACACCGGGACGGAGGGCCTCCACTTT.

CDR3 nucleotide sequence: TGTGCCAGCAGCTTATCAGGGAACACTGAAGCTTTCTTT. It specifies CASSLSGNTEAFF. The gene calls are TRBV13 and TRBJ1-1; D is ambiguous. The CDR3 covers 13 residues. Deletions cut 2 bases from V and 1 base from J, with 5 bases between. Germline-derived CDR1 and CDR2 are PRHDT and FYEKMQ (reference sequence).

This chain joins TRBV6-5 and TRBJ1-2, with D perhaps TRBD1 (5 bases). Looked up from germline, CDR1 is MNHEY and CDR2 is SVGAGI. V lost 5 bases to trimming and J lost 3 bases, with 13 bases between them. The CDR3 contains 14 residues. The CDR3 region has the DNA TGTGCCAGCAGTCCTCAGGGCCCCCACTATGGCTACACCTTC. Translation: CASSPQGPHYGYTF.

This clone has a single count. This chain joins TRBV5-1 and TRBJ1-2; tentative D call: TRBD1 (5 bases). The CDR3 is 15 amino acids. Germline V lookup: CDR1 SGHRS, CDR2 YFSETQ. V gave up 1 base and J gave up 1 base, with 11 bases separating them. CDR3 sequence (DNA): TGCGCCAGCAGCTTGCGGTCAGGGATTAACTATGGCTACACCTTC. Protein product: CASSLRSGINYGYTF.

The genes are TRBV14 and TRBJ1-2, with 10 positions matching TRBD1. The germline CDR1 and CDR2 sequences are SGHDN and FVKESK. The CDR3 is 20 residues long. The junction had 18 bases not matched to a gene; V was cut back by 5 bases and J by 0 bases. The CDR3 is CASSSGDRGHRRQANYGYTF. CDR3 coding DNA: TGTGCCAGCAGCTCAGGGGACAGGGGCCACAGGAGGCAAGCTAACTATGGCTACACCTTC.

The chain couples TRBV6-5 to TRBJ1-3; no clear D gene. The CDR3 extends over 15 amino acids. The V gene's germline CDR1 is MNHEY and CDR2 SVGAGI. V shed 7 bases and J shed 2 bases, with 15 bases lying between them. In DNA, the CDR3 is TGTGCCAGCACCCTGAACCACTTGGCTGGAAACACCATATATTTT. This sequence encodes CASTLNHLAGNTIYF.

The V and J genes are TRBV27 and TRBJ1-4; D is perhaps TRBD1 (5 bases). This CDR3 comprises 14 residues. CDR1 MNHEY and CDR2 SMNVEV come from the germline V gene (reference sequence). Trimming pared 1 base from V and 8 bases from J, leaving 11 bases between. The CDR3 loop is CASSLWQGGEKLFF. The CDR3 coding sequence is TGTGCCAGCAGTTTATGGCAGGGTGGGGAAAAACTGTTTTTT.

The V and J genes are TRBV7-2 and TRBJ2-5; the match to TRBD2 covers 13 bases. In germline, CDR1 is SGHTA, CDR2 FQGNSA. V was clipped by 2 bases and J by 2 bases; unmatched bases: 8. The CDR3 loop spans 18 amino acids. In DNA form, the CDR3 reads TGTGCCAGCAGCTTACAAACTAGCGGGGGGGCTCGGCAAGAGACCCAGTACTTC. This encodes CASSLQTSGGARQETQYF.

The chain carries TRBV7-6 and TRBJ2-3; the match to TRBD2 covers 8 bases. The length of the CDR3 is 19 residues. J lost 3 bases, V lost 1 base, and 15 bases had no gene match. Germline lookup yields CDR1 SGHVS and CDR2 FNYEAQ. The CDR3 DNA reads as TGTGCCAGCAGCTTAGAGCCGAGTCCCGGGGGGGGCGCGACAGATACGCAGTATTTT. As protein: CASSLEPSPGGGATDTQYF.

The genes are TRBV6-6 and TRBJ2-5, with 8 bases fitting TRBD1. CDR3 size: 16 residues. From germline, CDR1 is MNHNY and CDR2 SVGAGI (reference sequence). V dropped 2 bases and J dropped 2; count of bases not matched to a gene: 7. The DNA for the CDR3 is TGTGCCAGCAGTTACCGTGGACAGGGTAAACAAGAGACCCAGTACTTC. This encodes CASSYRGQGKQETQYF.

CDR3 sequence reads: CASEAPYYGYTF. The CDR3, as DNA: TGTGCCAGCGAAGCACCTTACTATGGCTACACCTTC. The chain employs TRBV28 and TRBJ1-2; D ambiguous. V lost 8 bases and J 3 bases, leaving 10 bases between the germline ends. CDR3 length: 12 amino acids. CDR1 is MDHEN, CDR2 SYDVKM, per germline.

The chain joins TRBV30 to TRBJ2-5; 11 positions match TRBD2. V lost 3 bases, J lost 2 bases, and 5 bases stayed unmatched. The germline CDR1 and CDR2 sequences are GTSNPN and SVGIG (reference sequence). The CDR3 has 15 residues. This CDR3 is CAWRASGGWQETQYF. CDR3 bases: TGTGCCTGGAGGGCTAGCGGGGGGTGGCAAGAGACCCAGTACTTC.

V and J are TRBV5-1 and TRBJ1-6, with 7 bases matching TRBD1. V was clipped by 3 bases and J by 9 bases; unmatched bases: 6. CDR1 and CDR2 (germline): SGHRS, YFSETQ. The CDR3 has 14 residues. Here the CDR3 reads CASSSTTGVSPLHF. CDR3 nucleotide sequence: TGCGCCAGCAGCTCTACCACAGGGGTTTCACCCCTCCACTTT. The variable domain in full, with the rest retrieved from reference TRBV5-1 and TRBJ1-6, is KAGVTQTPRYLIKTRGQQVTLSCSPISGHRSVSWYQQTPGQGLQFLFEYFSETQRNKGNFPGRFSGRQFSNSRSEMNVSTLELGDSALYLCASSSTTGVSPLHFGNGTRLTVT.

This clone was picked up one time. This chain joins TRBV2 and TRBJ1-1; the D gene is possibly TRBD1 (5 bases). This CDR3 contains 13 residues. V lost 7 bases, J lost 0 bases, and 9 bases lay in between. The germline V gene encodes CDR1 SNHLY and CDR2 FYNNEI. CDR3 protein: CASKGIMNTEAFF. The CDR3 DNA sequence: TGTGCCAGCAAGGGGATCATGAACACTGAAGCTTTCTTT.

This clone is a singleton in its sample. CDR3 sequence (DNA): TGTGCCAGCAGTTCCATCGGGCGGGGGGGCACAGATACGCAGTATTTT. Amino acids: CASSSIGRGGTDTQYF. This chain links TRBV6-2 or TRBV6-3 with TRBJ2-3; 8 bases line up with TRBD2. V was pared by 4 bases and J by 1 base, with 7 bases of the junction left unmatched. The CDR3 consists of 16 residues. The V gene's germline CDR1 is MNHEY and CDR2 SVGEGT.

The J gene is TRBJ1-5, the V gene TRBV27, with no clear D. The CDR3 totals 13 residues. Deletions cut 2 bases from V and 6 bases from J, with 8 bases between. Germline assignment: CDR1 MNHEY and CDR2 SMNVEV (reference sequence). The CDR3 protein is CASSLRVGQPQHF. In nucleotides, the CDR3 is TGTGCCAGCAGTTTACGGGTTGGTCAGCCCCAGCATTTT.

This clone was seen a few times. The V and J genes are TRBV7-9 and TRBJ1-2; the D gene is possibly TRBD1 (5 bases). Trimming shortened V by 5 bases and J by 4 bases, and 17 bases separated the two germline ends. The germline V gene encodes CDR1 SEHNR and CDR2 FQNEAQ (reference sequence). The CDR3 covers 15 residues. The DNA for the CDR3 is TGTGCCAGCAGCGACAACTTGTGGGGCTCCTATGGCTACACCTTC. It specifies CASSDNLWGSYGYTF.

The chain couples TRBV5-1 to TRBJ1-2; 8 nucleotides align to TRBD1. Germline assignment: CDR1 SGHRS and CDR2 YFSETQ. This CDR3 is built from 12 residues. The J segment lost 8 bases and the V segment lost 3 bases, leaving 3 bases of the junction unmatched. The CDR3 DNA sequence: TGCGCCAGCAGCTCGACAGGGGTCGGCTACACCTTC. Translated: CASSSTGVGYTF.

The chain employs TRBV20-1 and TRBJ2-2, with 8 bases lining up with TRBD1. J was trimmed by 6 bases and V by 5 bases; bases with no gene match: 8. CDR1 is DFQATT, CDR2 SNEGSKA, per germline (reference sequence). The CDR3 contains 14 residues. This CDR3 is CSARDRGTAGELFF. CDR3 in DNA: TGCAGTGCTCGTGACAGGGGAACGGCCGGGGAGCTGTTTTTT.

V and J are TRBV10-3 and TRBJ1-2, with D perhaps TRBD1 (5 bases). From germline, CDR1 is ENHRY and CDR2 SYGVKD. The V gene lost 3 bases and the J gene lost 5 bases, with 10 bases spanning the gap. The CDR3 totals 13 residues. The CDR3 loop reads CAISENQGYGYTF. The CDR3 region has the DNA TGTGCCATCAGTGAAAATCAGGGTTATGGCTACACCTTC.

The J gene is TRBJ2-5, the V gene TRBV5-1, with D uncertain. The CDR3 sequence is 16 residues long. CDR1 is SGHRS and CDR2 is YFSETQ in the germline V gene. Trimming stripped 4 bases from V and 2 bases from J, with 18 bases between. In DNA form, the CDR3 reads TGCGCCAGCAGCCAAGTTCCCCTGTTCGGTCAAGAGACCCAGTACTTC. It encodes CASSQVPLFGQETQYF.

The J gene is TRBJ1-1, the V gene TRBV5-1; tentative D call: TRBD1 (5 bases). This CDR3 has 13 amino acids. The V end lost 4 bases, the J end lost 11 bases, and 18 bases lay between the germline ends. Germline V CDR1 and CDR2: SGHRS, YFSETQ. This CDR3 is CASSEEAGTMAFF. The CDR3 nucleotides read TGCGCCAGCAGCGAGGAGGCCGGGACTATGGCTTTCTTT.

This chain uses TRBV5-1 with TRBJ2-5; TRBD1 might be the D (6 bases). Trimming stripped 2 bases from V and 5 bases from J, with 10 bases between. Germline-derived CDR1 and CDR2 are SGHRS and YFSETQ. The CDR3 has 13 amino acids. This chain's CDR3 is CASSLQGWETQYF. The CDR3 DNA is TGCGCCAGCAGCTTACAGGGTTGGGAGACCCAGTACTTC. Looking up the rest from reference TRBV5-1 and TRBJ2-5 gives the full variable domain: KAGVTQTPRYLIKTRGQQVTLSCSPISGHRSVSWYQQTPGQGLQFLFEYFSETQRNKGNFPGRFSGRQFSNSRSEMNVSTLELGDSALYLCASSLQGWETQYFGPGTRLLVL.